The clone carrying this TCR beta chain was seen ten or more times. V was shortened by 6 bases and J by 2 bases, with 13 bases between the two germline ends. The CDR3 has 13 residues. Germline CDR1 reads DFQATT; CDR2 reads SNEGSKA (reference sequence). These data belong to a study of blood T cells in healthy people across ages. A second PCR of 7 to 11 cycles used a sample-barcoded 5' primer and a J-beta primer mix. TCRdb re-analysed the 5' RACE reads in MiXCR, keeping a single row per CDR3 protein. The sample includes about 770,000 distinct CDR3 sequences, 44% of them seen just once. What was sequenced was blood. This clonotype was sampled from a man aged 60 to 69 in good health. The chain recombines TRBV20-1 with TRBJ2-5; no clear D gene. DNA of the CDR3: TGCAGTGCCCACCTCTCTTCGCAAGAGACCCAGTACTTC. Protein sequence: CSAHLSSQETQYF.